This T cell receptor (beta chain) was obtained from a study of control samples from healthy donors and cancer patients. Clones were read by immunoSEQ multiplex PCR, and TCRdb kept only the in-frame ones, dropping some. The sample shows 100,000 to 150,000 clones, around 92% of them seen only once. Specimen: blood. This TCR was recovered from a woman aged 50 to 60 in good health.

CDR3 coding DNA: TGCGCCAGCAGCTCCGGACTAGCGGGGGGGAGGGAGACCCAGTACTTC. Translating it yields CASSSGLAGGRETQYF. V is TRBV5-1 and J is TRBJ2-5; the match to TRBD2 covers 15 bases. After removal of 3 bases from V and 5 bases from J, the junction contained 5 bases not matched to a gene. This CDR3 spans 16 amino acids. The germline gives CDR1 SGHRS, CDR2 YFSETQ.